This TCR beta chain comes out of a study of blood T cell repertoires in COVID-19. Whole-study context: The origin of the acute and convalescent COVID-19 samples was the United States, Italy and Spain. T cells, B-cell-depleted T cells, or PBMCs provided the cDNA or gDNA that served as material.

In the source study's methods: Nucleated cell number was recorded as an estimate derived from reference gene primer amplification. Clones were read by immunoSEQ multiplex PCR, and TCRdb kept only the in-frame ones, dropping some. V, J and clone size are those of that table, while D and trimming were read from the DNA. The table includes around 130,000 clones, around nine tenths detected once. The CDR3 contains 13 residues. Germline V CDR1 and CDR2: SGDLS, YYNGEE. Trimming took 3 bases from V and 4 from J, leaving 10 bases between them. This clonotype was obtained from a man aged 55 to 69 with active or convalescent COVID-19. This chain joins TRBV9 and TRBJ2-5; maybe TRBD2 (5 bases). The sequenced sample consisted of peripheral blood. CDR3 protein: CASSARGGETQYF. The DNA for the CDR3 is TGTGCCAGCAGCGCCAGAGGAGGAGAGACCCAGTACTTC.